This TCR beta chain was identified during a study of blood T cells in healthy people across ages. Study-level points and caveats: Diversity figures derived from one million T cells were judged to underestimate the true value. A greater number of naive CD4+ cells and higher diversity distinguished long-lived donors from aged donors.

For this clonotype: Antigen unknown.

V lost 5 bases to trimming and J lost 0 bases; unmatched junction nucleotides: 1. This CDR3 contains 14 residues. Germline V CDR1 and CDR2: SEHNR, FQNEAQ (reference sequence). A second roughly 7 to 12 cycle PCR used barcoded and J-beta primers. MiXCR, run by TCRdb on the 5' RACE reads, gives a single entry per CDR3 protein. The data show 550,000 to 800,000 distinct CDR3 sequences, with around a fifth seen just once and roughly 3.9% held by the top ten. This clonotype originated in a man in his 70s in good health. The source material was blood. This rearrangement joins TRBV7-9 to TRBJ1-1; TRBD1 matches at 9 bases. CDR3 region: CASSRQGVNTEAFF. The CDR3 DNA reads as TGTGCCAGCAGCCGACAGGGGGTGAACACTGAAGCTTTCTTT.